The 19 T cell receptor beta chains in this list originate from one sample, sequenced in a study of CD8 T cells in ankylosing spondylitis. TCRdb independently ran MiXCR on the 5' RACE reads; one entry per CDR3 protein. The sample yields approximately 35,000 distinct CDR3 sequences, roughly 13% seen once. Sample: synovial fluid, either unsorted or a sorted T cell fraction (not recorded which). These receptor sequences come from a male donor with ankylosing spondylitis.

This clonotype was observed a handful of times. The chain carries TRBV11-2 and TRBJ2-1, with D maybe TRBD1 (5 bases). The germline gives CDR1 SGHAT, CDR2 FQNNGV. V gave up 1 base and J gave up 9 bases, with 13 bases separating them. This CDR3 has 14 amino acids. CDR3 loop: CASSLARERSEQFF. CDR3 nucleotide sequence: TGTGCCAGCAGCTTAGCCAGGGAAAGGAGTGAGCAGTTCTTC.

There are many counts of this clonotype. The chain carries TRBV4-2 and TRBJ2-7, with 7 bases fitting TRBD1. There are 14 residues in the CDR3. CDR1 LGHNA and CDR2 YNFKEQ come from the germline V gene. Germline trimming cut 5 bases from V and 2 bases from J; bases unmatched to any gene: 6. The CDR3 sequence: CASSSGGEPYEQYF. DNA of the CDR3: TGTGCCAGCAGCTCAGGGGGAGAGCCCTACGAGCAGTACTTC.

This chain links TRBV7-6 with TRBJ2-5, with a tentative D call TRBD2 (6 bases). Trimming cost V 0 bases and J 3 bases, with 11 bases left between them. CDR3 length: 15 residues. Looked up from germline, CDR1 is SGHVS and CDR2 is FNYEAQ. The CDR3 region has the DNA TGTGCCAGCAGCTTAGCGCGAGCGGGTAAAGAGACCCAGTACTTC. Protein product: CASSLARAGKETQYF.

This rearrangement joins TRBV6-1 to TRBJ1-5; the D is unclear. Germline CDR1 is MNHNS and CDR2 is SASEGT. The length of the CDR3 is 11 residues. V lost 7 bases, J lost 1 base, and 2 bases lay in between. CDR3 DNA sequence: TGTGCCAGCAACAGCAATCAGCCCCAGCATTTT. This sequence encodes CASNSNQPQHF.

This sequence joins TRBV13 and TRBJ2-4, with 8 bases identical to TRBD2. J was trimmed by 0 bases and V by 4 bases; bases with no gene match: 2. The CDR3 contains 15 residues. Germline V gene data show CDR1 as PRHDT and CDR2 as FYEKMQ (reference sequence). The CDR3, as DNA: TGTGCCAGCAGCTCGCGGGGGGAAGCCAAAAACATTCAGTACTTC. Protein sequence: CASSSRGEAKNIQYF.

The sample holds many counts of this clonotype. This chain joins TRBV7-9 and TRBJ1-5, with D unresolved. V was clipped by 4 bases and J by 3 bases, with 10 bases between them. The CDR3 extends over 14 amino acids. Per germline, CDR1 SEHNR and CDR2 FQNEAQ (reference sequence). In DNA form, the CDR3 reads TGTGCCAGCAGCTCGGACGGGTTCAATCAGCCCCAGCATTTT. Translation: CASSSDGFNQPQHF.

This clonotype was found many times. The chain couples TRBV6-4 to TRBJ2-3, with TRBD2 matching 11 bases. Germline V gives CDR1 MRHNA, CDR2 SNTAGT. With V trimmed by 3 bases and J by 3 bases, 2 bases remained unmatched. CDR3 length equals 15 residues. The CDR3 DNA follows: TGTGCCAGCAGTGATAGCGGGGGGGCTACAGATACGCAGTATTTT. Amino acid sequence: CASSDSGGATDTQYF.

This chain links TRBV11-1 with TRBJ2-1, with D tentatively TRBD1 (5 bases). Per germline, CDR1 SGHAT and CDR2 FQDESV (reference sequence). The CDR3 sequence is 18 residues long. V dropped 1 base and J dropped 0 bases, with 16 bases sitting between them. This CDR3 reads CASSLVGAPPSSYNEQFF. In nucleotides, the CDR3 is TGTGCCAGCAGCTTAGTAGGGGCACCCCCGAGCTCCTACAATGAGCAGTTCTTC.

In this sample, this clonotype turned up a few times. J is TRBJ2-7 and V is TRBV29-1; D may be TRBD2 (6 bases). Trimming took 6 bases from V and 4 from J, leaving 13 bases between them. The CDR3 runs 12 residues. Germline V gives CDR1 SQVTM, CDR2 ANQGSEA. This chain's CDR3 is CSVGTGTYEQYF. CDR3 nucleotide sequence: TGCAGCGTGGGCACCGGGACTTACGAGCAGTACTTC.

The sample holds many counts of this clonotype. J is TRBJ1-2 and V is TRBV29-1; D is perhaps TRBD1 (6 bases). The CDR3 has 11 amino acids. Germline V gives CDR1 SQVTM, CDR2 ANQGSEA. Between the trimmed V and J ends, which lost 7 bases and 6 bases, there was a span of 12 bases. CDR3 in amino acids: CSGTGIHGYTF. Written as DNA, the CDR3 is TGCAGCGGAACAGGGATCCATGGCTACACCTTC.

Many counts were recorded for this clonotype. The chain is built from TRBV10-3 and TRBJ2-7; D remains unclear. The ends were cut back, 2 bases at V and 5 bases at J, with 7 bases in the middle. The CDR3 sequence is 12 residues long. Germline CDR1 and CDR2: ENHRY and SYGVKD. The CDR3 region has the DNA TGTGCCATCAGTGAGCCCCGTGACGAGCAGTACTTC. The encoded protein is CAISEPRDEQYF.

The sample holds many counts of this clonotype. This sequence joins TRBV5-1 and TRBJ2-5; 10 bases are a match to TRBD2. Germline V gene sequence: CDR1 SGHRS, CDR2 YFSETQ. The CDR3 is 15 amino acids. The V segment lost 4 bases and the J segment 5 bases; nucleotides outside the gene matches: 8. CDR3 region: CASSAGTSAWETQYF. For the CDR3, the DNA is TGCGCCAGCAGCGCCGGGACTAGCGCGTGGGAGACCCAGTACTTC.

This clonotype came up a few times. This chain links TRBV7-4 with TRBJ2-7; 8 nucleotides line up with TRBD2. The CDR3 length is 13 residues. The ends lost 5 bases at V and 6 bases at J; junction bases unmatched: 6. CDR1 SGHVT and CDR2 SQSDAQ come from the germline V gene. This chain's CDR3 is CASSPDGTSEQYF. CDR3 DNA sequence: TGTGCCAGCAGCCCAGACGGGACTAGCGAGCAGTACTTC.

The chain recombines TRBV4-3 with TRBJ2-1; a weak D match, TRBD2 (6 bases). V was pared by 0 bases and J by 9 bases, with 9 bases between. This CDR3 spans 13 amino acids. Germline CDR1 is LGHNA and CDR2 is YSLEER. The CDR3 region has the DNA TGCGCCAGCAGCCAAGATCGGGGGTCTGAGCAGTTCTTC. This codes for CASSQDRGSEQFF.

This clonotype was detected ten times or more. This sequence joins TRBV12-3 or TRBV12-4 and TRBJ1-2; the D is unclear. V was clipped by 5 bases and J by 8 bases, with 9 bases between them. This CDR3 contains 11 residues. CDR3 in amino acids: CASSPTLGYTF. CDR3 coding DNA: TGTGCCAGCAGTCCCACCCTGGGCTACACCTTC.

The chain joins TRBV6-2 or TRBV6-3 to TRBJ2-7, with 8 bases aligning to TRBD1. The J segment lost 3 bases and the V segment lost 7 bases, leaving 5 bases of the junction unmatched. The CDR3 is made up of 13 amino acids. Germline V CDR1 and CDR2: MNHEY, SVGEGT. CDR3: CASMNRGFYEQYF. The DNA for the CDR3 is TGTGCCAGCATGAACAGGGGGTTCTACGAGCAGTACTTC.

The rearrangement uses TRBV28 and TRBJ2-2, with 7 bases aligning to TRBD1. Germline CDR1 and CDR2: MDHEN and SYDVKM. J was trimmed by 4 bases and V by 6 bases; bases with no gene match: 5. The CDR3 contains 14 residues. This CDR3 is CASRPGQPTGELFF. DNA for the CDR3: TGTGCCAGCAGACCGGGACAGCCCACCGGGGAGCTGTTTTTT. Looking up the rest from reference TRBV28 and TRBJ2-2 gives the full variable domain: DVKVTQSSRYLVKRTGEKVFLECVQDMDHENMFWYRQDPGLGLRLIYFSYDVKMKEKGDIPEGYSVSREKKERFSLILESASTNQTSMYLCASRPGQPTGELFFGEGSRLTVL.

This clonotype was seen repeatedly, ten times or more. The V call is TRBV6-4, the J call TRBJ2-1; TRBD2 matches at 9 bases. Germline CDR1 is MRHNA and CDR2 is SNTAGT. The CDR3 runs 15 residues. Trimming at V came to 5 bases and at J to 11 bases, leaving 13 bases not matched to a gene. The CDR3 nucleotides are TGTGCCAGCAGTCAGGTAGCGGGGGACAACCCAAAGCAGTTCTTC. This codes for CASSQVAGDNPKQFF.

This clonotype was seen ten or more times. The gene calls are TRBV7-9 and TRBJ1-1, with D possibly being TRBD1 (6 bases). Per germline, CDR1 SEHNR and CDR2 FQNEAQ (reference sequence). Trimming cost V 5 bases and J 0 bases, with 19 bases left between them. There are 17 residues in the CDR3. CDR3 DNA sequence: TGTGCCAGCAGCCAAACCCCACTAACAGGGATGAACACTGAAGCTTTCTTT. Translating it yields CASSQTPLTGMNTEAFF.